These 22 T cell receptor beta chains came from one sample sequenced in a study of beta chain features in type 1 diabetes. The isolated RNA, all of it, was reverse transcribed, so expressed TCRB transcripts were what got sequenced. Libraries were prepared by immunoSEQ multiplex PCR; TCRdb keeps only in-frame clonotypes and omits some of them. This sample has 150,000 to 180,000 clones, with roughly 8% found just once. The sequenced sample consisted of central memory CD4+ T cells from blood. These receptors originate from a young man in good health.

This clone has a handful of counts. In DNA, the CDR3 is TGTGCCAGCAGTTACTCCCAGGGGTTCTATGGCTACACCTTC. It codes for CASSYSQGFYGYTF. The genes are TRBV6-5 and TRBJ1-2; D perhaps matches TRBD1 (6 bases). Trimming took 0 bases from V and 4 from J, leaving 9 bases between them. The germline V gene encodes CDR1 MNHEY and CDR2 SVGAGI. This CDR3 has 14 amino acids.

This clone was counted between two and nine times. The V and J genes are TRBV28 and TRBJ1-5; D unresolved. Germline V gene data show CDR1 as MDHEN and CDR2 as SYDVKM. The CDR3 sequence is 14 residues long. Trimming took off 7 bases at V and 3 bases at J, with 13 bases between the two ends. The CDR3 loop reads CASTGPGPNQPQHF. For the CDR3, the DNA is TGTGCCAGCACCGGCCCGGGTCCCAATCAGCCCCAGCATTTT.

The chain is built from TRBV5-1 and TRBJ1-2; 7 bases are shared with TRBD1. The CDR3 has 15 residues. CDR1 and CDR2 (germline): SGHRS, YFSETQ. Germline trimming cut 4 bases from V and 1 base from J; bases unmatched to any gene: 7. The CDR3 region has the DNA TGCGCCAGCAGCCCCGGAGACAGGGATAACTATGGCTACACCTTC. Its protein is CASSPGDRDNYGYTF.

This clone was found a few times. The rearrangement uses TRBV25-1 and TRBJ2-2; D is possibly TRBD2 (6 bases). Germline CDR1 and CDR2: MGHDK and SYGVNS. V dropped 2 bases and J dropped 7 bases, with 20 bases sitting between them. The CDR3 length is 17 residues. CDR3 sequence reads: CASSEPFGVRAGGELFF. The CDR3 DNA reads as TGTGCCAGCAGTGAACCATTCGGCGTAAGAGCGGGCGGGGAGCTGTTTTTT.

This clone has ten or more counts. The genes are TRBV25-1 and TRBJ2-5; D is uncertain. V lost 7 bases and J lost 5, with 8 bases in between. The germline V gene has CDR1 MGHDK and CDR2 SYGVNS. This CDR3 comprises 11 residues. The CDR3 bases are TGTGCCAGCATGGAGCTGGAGACCCAGTACTTC. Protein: CASMELETQYF. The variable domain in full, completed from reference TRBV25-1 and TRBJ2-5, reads EADIYQTPRYLVIGTGKKITLECSQTMGHDKMYWYQQDPGMELHLIHYSYGVNSTEKGDLSSESTVSRIRTEHFPLTLESARPSHTSQYLCASMELETQYFGPGTRLLVL.

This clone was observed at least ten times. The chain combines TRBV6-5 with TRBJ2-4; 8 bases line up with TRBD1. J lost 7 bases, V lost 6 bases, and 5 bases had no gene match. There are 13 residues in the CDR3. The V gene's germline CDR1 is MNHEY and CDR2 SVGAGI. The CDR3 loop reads CASSSTGVNIQYF. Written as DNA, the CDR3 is TGTGCCAGCAGCTCGACAGGGGTGAACATTCAGTACTTC.

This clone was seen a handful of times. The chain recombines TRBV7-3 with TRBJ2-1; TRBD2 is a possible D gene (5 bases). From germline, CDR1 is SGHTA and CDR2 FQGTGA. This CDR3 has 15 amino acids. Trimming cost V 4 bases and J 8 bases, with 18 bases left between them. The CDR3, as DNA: TGTGCCAGCAGCTCCAGCGGAGGCCCTTGGGATGAGCAGTTCTTC. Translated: CASSSSGGPWDEQFF.

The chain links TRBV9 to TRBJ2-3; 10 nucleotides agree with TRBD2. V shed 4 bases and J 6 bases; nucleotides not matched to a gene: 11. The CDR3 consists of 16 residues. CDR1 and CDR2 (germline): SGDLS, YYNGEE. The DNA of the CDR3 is TGTGCCAGCAGCCCCCTTGCCGGGACTAGCGCGGATACGCAGTATTTT. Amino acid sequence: CASSPLAGTSADTQYF.

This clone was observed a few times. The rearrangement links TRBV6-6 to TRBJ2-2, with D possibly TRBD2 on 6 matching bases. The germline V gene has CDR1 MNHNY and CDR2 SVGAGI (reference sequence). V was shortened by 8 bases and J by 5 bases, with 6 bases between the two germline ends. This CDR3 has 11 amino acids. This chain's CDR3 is CASGGTGELFF. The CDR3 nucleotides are TGTGCCAGCGGGGGGACCGGGGAGCTGTTTTTT.

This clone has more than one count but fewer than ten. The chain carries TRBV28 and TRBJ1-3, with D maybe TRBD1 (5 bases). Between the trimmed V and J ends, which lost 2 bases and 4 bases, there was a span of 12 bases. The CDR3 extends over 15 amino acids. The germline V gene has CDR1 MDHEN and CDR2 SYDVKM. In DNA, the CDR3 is TGTGCCAGCAGTTTACCCAGGGCCGGGGGAAACACCATATATTTT. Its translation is CASSLPRAGGNTIYF.

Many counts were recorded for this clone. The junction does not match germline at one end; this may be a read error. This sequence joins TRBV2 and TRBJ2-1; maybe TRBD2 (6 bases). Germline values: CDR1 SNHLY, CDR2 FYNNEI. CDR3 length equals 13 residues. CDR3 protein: CASSRDSNNEQFF. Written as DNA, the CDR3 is TGTGCCAGCAGTCGGGACTCCAACAATGAGCAGTTCTTC.

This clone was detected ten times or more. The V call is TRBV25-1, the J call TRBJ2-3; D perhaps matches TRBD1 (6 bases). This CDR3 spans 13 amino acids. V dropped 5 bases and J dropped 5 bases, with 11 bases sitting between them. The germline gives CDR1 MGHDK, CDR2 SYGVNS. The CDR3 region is CASSPGVGDTQYF. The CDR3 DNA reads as TGTGCCAGCAGTCCAGGGGTGGGAGATACGCAGTATTTT.

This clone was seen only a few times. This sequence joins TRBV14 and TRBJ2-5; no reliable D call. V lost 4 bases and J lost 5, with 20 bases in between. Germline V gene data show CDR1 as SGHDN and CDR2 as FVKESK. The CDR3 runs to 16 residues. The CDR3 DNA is TGTGCCAGCAGCCCGGAAGATCGACCCCTGCGGGAGACCCAGTACTTC. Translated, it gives CASSPEDRPLRETQYF.

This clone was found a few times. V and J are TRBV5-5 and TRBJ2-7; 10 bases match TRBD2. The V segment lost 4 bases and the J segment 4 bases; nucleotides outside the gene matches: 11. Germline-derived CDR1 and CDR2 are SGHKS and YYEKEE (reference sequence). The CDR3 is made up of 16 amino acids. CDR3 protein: CASSPGLAVGLYEQYF. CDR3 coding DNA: TGTGCCAGCAGCCCCGGACTAGCGGTAGGCCTATACGAGCAGTACTTC.

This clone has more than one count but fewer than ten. The CDR3 region has the DNA TGCGCCAGCAGCCTGGGACTAGCCACAGATACGCAGTATTTT. Residues: CASSLGLATDTQYF. The chain combines TRBV4-1 with TRBJ2-3, with TRBD2 identical over 9 bases. The ends lost 4 bases at V and 2 bases at J; junction bases unmatched: 1. The CDR3 has 14 residues. Germline lookup yields CDR1 MGHRA and CDR2 YSYEKL.

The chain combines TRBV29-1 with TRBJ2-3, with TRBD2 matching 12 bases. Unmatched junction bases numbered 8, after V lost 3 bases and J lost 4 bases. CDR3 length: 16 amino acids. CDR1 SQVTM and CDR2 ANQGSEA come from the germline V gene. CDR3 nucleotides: TGCAGCGTTGAGACTAGCGGGAGTAAAGCGCCAGATACGCAGTATTTT. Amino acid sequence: CSVETSGSKAPDTQYF.

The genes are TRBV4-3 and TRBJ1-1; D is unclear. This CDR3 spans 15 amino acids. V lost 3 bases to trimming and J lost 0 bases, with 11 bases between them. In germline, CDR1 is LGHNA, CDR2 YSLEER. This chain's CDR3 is CASSQGPSMNTEAFF. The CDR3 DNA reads TGCGCCAGCAGCCAGGGTCCTAGCATGAACACTGAAGCTTTCTTT.

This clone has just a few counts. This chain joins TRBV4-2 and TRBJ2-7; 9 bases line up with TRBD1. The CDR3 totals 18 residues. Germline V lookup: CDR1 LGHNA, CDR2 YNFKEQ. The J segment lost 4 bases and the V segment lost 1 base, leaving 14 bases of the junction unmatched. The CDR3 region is CASSQAVILGQGEYEQYF. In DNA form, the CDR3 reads TGTGCCAGCAGCCAAGCGGTTATCTTGGGACAGGGTGAATACGAGCAGTACTTC.

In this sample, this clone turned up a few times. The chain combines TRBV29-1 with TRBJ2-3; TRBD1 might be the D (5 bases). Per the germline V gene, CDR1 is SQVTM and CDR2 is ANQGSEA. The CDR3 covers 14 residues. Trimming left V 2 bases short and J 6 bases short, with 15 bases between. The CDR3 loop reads CSVEYPPGSDTQYF. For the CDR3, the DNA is TGCAGCGTTGAATACCCCCCAGGGTCGGATACGCAGTATTTT.

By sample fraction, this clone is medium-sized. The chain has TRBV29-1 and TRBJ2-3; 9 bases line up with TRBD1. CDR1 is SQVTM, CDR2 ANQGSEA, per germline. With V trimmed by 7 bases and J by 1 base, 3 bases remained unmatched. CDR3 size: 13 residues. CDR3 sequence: CSAWTGGTDTQYF. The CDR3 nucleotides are TGCAGCGCGTGGACAGGGGGCACAGATACGCAGTATTTT.

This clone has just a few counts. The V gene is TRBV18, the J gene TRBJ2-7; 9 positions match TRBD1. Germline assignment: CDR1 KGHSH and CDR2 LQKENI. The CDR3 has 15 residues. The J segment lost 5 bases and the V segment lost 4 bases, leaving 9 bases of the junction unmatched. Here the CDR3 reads CASSRETGGTDEQYF. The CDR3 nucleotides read TGTGCCAGCTCACGGGAGACAGGGGGTACGGACGAGCAGTACTTC.

CDR3 nucleotide sequence: TGTGCCAGCAGCTTAAGCCTAGCGGGGAGCTACGAGCAGTACTTC. It specifies CASSLSLAGSYEQYF. This rearrangement joins TRBV7-9 to TRBJ2-5, with 9 bases fitting TRBD2. The end of the DNA aligns better with TRBJ2-7, so the J call may be wrong. Germline lookup yields CDR1 SEHNR and CDR2 FQNEAQ (reference sequence). The CDR3 has 15 residues.